This TCR beta chain is from a study of T cells in Graves' hyperthyroidism and ophthalmopathy. Using RNA transcripts as the source, TCR beta CDR3 regions were amplified. An initial round of RT-PCR targeting the TCR CDR3 relied on the HTBI primer set. TCRdb independently ran MiXCR on the multiplex PCR reads; one entry per CDR3 protein. Of approximately 400,000 distinct CDR3 sequences listed, around 14% were seen once; the top ten hold roughly 11%. V shed 1 base, J shed 4 bases, and the junction held 3 bases outside the gene matches. This CDR3 region has 15 residues. The germline V gene encodes CDR1 KGHSH and CDR2 LQKENI. This clonotype was seen repeatedly, ten times or more.

The sequence came from an older woman with Graves' hyperthyroidism. The chain joins TRBV18 to TRBJ1-4, with 7 positions matching TRBD1. Sequencing was done on a sample of blood. The CDR3 DNA reads as TGTGCCAGCTCACCACTGGGACAGAATAATGAAAAACTGTTTTTT. Residues: CASSPLGQNNEKLFF.